The rows below give T cell receptor beta chains drawn from one sample of a study of T-cell reconstitution after alpha-beta-depleted transplantation in children. MiXCR, applied by TCRdb to the PCR reads, yields one record per CDR3 protein. Here the sample spans some 200,000 distinct CDR3 sequences, approximately 14% being singletons. The material was PBMCs from the stem cell graft donor, obtained from the stem cell graft. These receptors all stem from a human donor who donated a stem cell graft to a child with acute lymphoblastic leukemia. Both conserved end residues are part of each CDR3. Fields, in order: J gene, clone size, V gene, D gene, CDR3 DNA, CDR3 protein. The D gene is left open where the match is weak. Size values are once, few and many counts, or a class for expanded clones, and some rows have none.

TRBJ1-1,many,TRBV20-1,NA,TGCAGTGCTACAACAGGACCTGAAGCTTTCTTT,CSATTGPEAFF
TRBJ2-3,many,TRBV4-1,NA,TGCGCCAGCAGCCACAGGACAGATACGCAGTATTTT,CASSHRTDTQYF
TRBJ2-7,many,TRBV12-3/TRBV12-4,TRBD2,TGTGCCACGGGGACTAGCGGGAGGTACGAGCAGTACTTC,CATGTSGRYEQYF
TRBJ2-5,many,TRBV6-2/TRBV6-3,TRBD2,TGTGCCAGCAGTTACTCTCCGGGACTAGCGGTCTCCCAGAGGGAGACCCAGTACTTC,CASSYSPGLAVSQRETQYF
TRBJ2-1,few,TRBV12-3/TRBV12-4,NA,TGTGCCAGCAGTTCGACCGGGGATTGGCAGTTCTTC,CASSSTGDWQFF
TRBJ2-7,NA,TRBV3-1,TRBD1,TGTGCCACCTGCCAGCTCAACAGGGGGCTGTACGAGCAGTACTTC,CATCQLNRGLYEQYF
TRBJ2-3,NA,TRBV30,TRBD2,TGTGCCTGGAGTGTACGGGGAACTAGCGGGACGGGAGATACGCAGTATTTT,CAWSVRGTSGTGDTQYF
TRBJ2-3,many,TRBV5-1,NA,TGCGCCAGCAGCTTGGTAGGGCAGGGAGGCGCGGATACGCAGTATTTT,CASSLVGQGGADTQYF
TRBJ1-2,many,TRBV5-1,NA,TGCGCCAGCAGCAGGACCGTAGACTATGGCTACACCTTC,CASSRTVDYGYTF
TRBJ2-2,NA,TRBV20-1,TRBD1,TGCAGTGCTAGAGATTACAGGGGAAACACCGGGGAGCTGTTTTTT,CSARDYRGNTGELFF
TRBJ2-7,NA,TRBV5-4,TRBD1,TGTGCCAGCAGCCCCGGGACAGGGGCCTTTCACTATACCTACGAGCAGTACTTC,CASSPGTGAFHYTYEQYF
TRBJ2-7,many,TRBV5-6,NA,TGTGCCAGCAGGAAGGTCAGATCCTACGAGCAGTACTTC,CASRKVRSYEQYF
TRBJ2-2,NA,TRBV11-2,TRBD2,TGTGCCAGCAGCAAGACCGGGACTACCACCGGGGAGCTGTTTTTT,CASSKTGTTTGELFF
TRBJ2-3,many,TRBV7-9,NA,TGTGCCAGCAGCTTAGGACAGGACACAGATACGCAGTATTTT,CASSLGQDTDTQYF
TRBJ2-3,NA,TRBV19,TRBD2,TGTGCCAGTAGTAATCGACTAGCGGGAGGGCCAAATACGCAGTATTTT,CASSNRLAGGPNTQYF
TRBJ2-1,many,TRBV6-5,TRBD2,TGTGCCAGCAGCACGACTAGCCATAACAACAATGAGCAGTTCTTC,CASSTTSHNNNEQFF